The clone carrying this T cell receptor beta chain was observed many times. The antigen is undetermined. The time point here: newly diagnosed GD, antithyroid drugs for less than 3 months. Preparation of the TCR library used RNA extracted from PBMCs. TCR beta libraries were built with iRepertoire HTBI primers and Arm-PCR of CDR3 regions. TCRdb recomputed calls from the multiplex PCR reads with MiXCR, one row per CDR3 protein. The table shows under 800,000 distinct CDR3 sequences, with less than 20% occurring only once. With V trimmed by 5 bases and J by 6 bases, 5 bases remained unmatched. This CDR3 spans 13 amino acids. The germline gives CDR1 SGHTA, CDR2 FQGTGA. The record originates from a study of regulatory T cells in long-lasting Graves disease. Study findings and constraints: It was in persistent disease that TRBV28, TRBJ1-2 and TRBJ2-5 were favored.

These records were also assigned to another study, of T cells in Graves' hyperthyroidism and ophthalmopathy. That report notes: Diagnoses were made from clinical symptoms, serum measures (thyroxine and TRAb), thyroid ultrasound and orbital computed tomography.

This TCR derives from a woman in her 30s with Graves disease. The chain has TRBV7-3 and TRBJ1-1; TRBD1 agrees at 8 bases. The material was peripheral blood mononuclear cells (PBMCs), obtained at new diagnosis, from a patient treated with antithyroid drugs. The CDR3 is CASSAQGGSEAFF. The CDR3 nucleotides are TGTGCCAGCAGCGCACAGGGGGGTTCTGAAGCTTTCTTT.